The sequence of this TCR beta chain was determined in a study of shared clonotypes between healthy human individuals. The V gene's germline CDR1 is WNHNN and CDR2 SYGVQD (reference sequence). V dropped 0 bases and J dropped 8 bases, with 10 bases sitting between them. The CDR3 covers 14 residues. Worth noting for this clone: What it binds is unknown.

Study observations and caveats: Exclusively blood specimens were collected; tissue repertoires likely differ.

In the original processing: Owing to the provision of junction-only sequences devoid of quality scores by immunoSEQ, filtering differed. Measured with immunoSEQ multiplex PCR; TCRdb has only the in-frame clones, and not every one. That table gives V, J and clone size, and the DNA gave D and trimming. The sample shows roughly 850,000 clones, 96% of them seen only once. CD45RO-negative cells were positively selected for CCR7, leaving out terminally differentiated effector memory CD45RA+ cells. Only Caucasian adults living in Nashville, Tennessee made up the donor group. The chain has TRBV10-1 and TRBJ1-4; perhaps TRBD1 as D (5 bases). This clonotype was sampled from a man under 40 in good health. The sequencing sample was made of naive CD8+ T cells sorted from blood. The CDR3: CASSESPRAEKLFF. CDR3 nucleotides: TGCGCCAGCAGTGAGTCTCCCAGGGCAGAAAAACTGTTTTTT.